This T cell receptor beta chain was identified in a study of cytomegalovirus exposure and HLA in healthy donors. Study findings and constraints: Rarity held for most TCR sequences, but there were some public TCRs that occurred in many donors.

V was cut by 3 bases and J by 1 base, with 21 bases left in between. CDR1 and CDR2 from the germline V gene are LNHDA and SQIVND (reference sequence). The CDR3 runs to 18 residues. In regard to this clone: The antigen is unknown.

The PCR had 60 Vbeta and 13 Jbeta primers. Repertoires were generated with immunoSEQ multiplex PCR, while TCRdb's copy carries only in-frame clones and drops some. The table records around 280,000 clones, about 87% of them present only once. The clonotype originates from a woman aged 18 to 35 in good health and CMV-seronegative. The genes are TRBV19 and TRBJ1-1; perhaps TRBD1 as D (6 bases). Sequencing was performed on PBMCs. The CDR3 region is CASSIETASGVRNTEAFF. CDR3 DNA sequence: TGTGCCAGTAGTATTGAGACCGCCTCAGGGGTCCGGAACACTGAAGCTTTCTTT.